This T cell receptor beta chain was observed in a study of T-cell reconstitution after alpha-beta-depleted transplantation in children. This clonotype has more than one count but fewer than ten. V lost 4 bases, J lost 5 bases, and 4 bases stayed unmatched. The CDR3 is made up of 15 amino acids. Researchers prepared the TCRbeta library using unique molecular identifiers, the study reports. A single record per CDR3 protein comes from TCRdb applying MiXCR to the PCR reads. The sample shows just under 550,000 distinct CDR3 sequences, 18% of them seen only once. The gene calls are TRBV12-3 or TRBV12-4 and TRBJ2-2; 10 bases align to TRBD2. This receptor was taken from a human donor who donated a stem cell graft to a child with acute lymphoblastic leukemia. The sample in question was PBMCs from the stem cell graft donor, obtained from the stem cell graft. CDR3 region: CASSSLAGDTGELFF. The CDR3 bases are TGTGCCAGCAGTTCGCTAGCGGGAGATACCGGGGAGCTGTTTTTT.